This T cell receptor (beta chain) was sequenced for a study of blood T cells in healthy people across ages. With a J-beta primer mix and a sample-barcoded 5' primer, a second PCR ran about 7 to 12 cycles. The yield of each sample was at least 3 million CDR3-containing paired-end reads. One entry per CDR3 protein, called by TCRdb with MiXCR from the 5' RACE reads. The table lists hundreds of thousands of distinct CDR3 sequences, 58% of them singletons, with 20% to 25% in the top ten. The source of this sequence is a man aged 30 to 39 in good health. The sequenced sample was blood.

The DNA of the CDR3 is TGTGCCACCAGGGCGGGAGGGTTTGGTGAGCAGTTCTTC. Translating it yields CATRAGGFGEQFF. The rearrangement uses TRBV15 and TRBJ2-1; 9 bases agree with TRBD2. With 6 bases clipped from V and 9 bases from J, the junction kept 6 bases outside the gene matches. CDR1 and CDR2 (germline): LNHNV, YYDKDF (reference sequence). This CDR3 has 13 residues. Together with reference TRBV15 and TRBJ2-1, the CDR3 gives the full variable domain: DAMVIQNPRYQVTQFGKPVTLSCSQTLNHNVMYWYQQKSSQAPKLLFHYYDKDFNNEADTPDNFQSRRPNTSFCFLDIRSPGLGDTAMYLCATRAGGFGEQFFGPGTRLTVL.